The 18 T cell receptor beta chains given below trace back to one sample, sequenced in a study of blood T cell repertoires in COVID-19. The repertoire was sequenced with immunoSEQ multiplex PCR; TCRdb's copy has only in-frame clones and lacks some. This table has about 360,000 clones, around 87% appearing once. Sequencing input: PBMCs or T cells enriched from blood (not recorded which). The receptors were gathered from a man aged 35-49 years in a cohort exposed to, infected with or recovered from COVID-19 (not recorded which).

The sample holds one count of this clone. V usage is TRBV7-9 and J usage is TRBJ2-2; TRBD2 agrees at 14 bases. Germline V gene sequence: CDR1 SEHNR, CDR2 FQNEAQ (reference sequence). This CDR3 comprises 18 residues. The CDR3 is CGEPGQDGLAGGSGELFF. CDR3 nucleotides: TGTGGGGAACCGGGACAGGATGGACTAGCGGGAGGATCCGGGGAGCTGTTTTTT.

This clone was seen once. The chain has TRBV5-4 and TRBJ2-7; TRBD1 is a possible D gene (6 bases). Germline-derived CDR1 and CDR2 are SGHNT and YYREEE (reference sequence). V lost 4 bases and J 5 bases, leaving 19 bases between the germline ends. The CDR3 is 15 amino acids. The CDR3 protein is CASSTPSQGVNEQYF. The CDR3 DNA is TGTGCCAGCAGCACCCCCTCACAGGGAGTCAACGAGCAGTACTTC.

The chain has TRBV24-1 and TRBJ1-3, with D unresolved. CDR3 length: 13 amino acids. Trimming took off 6 bases at V and 4 bases at J, with 9 bases between the two ends. From germline, CDR1 is KGHDR and CDR2 SFDVKD. CDR3 nucleotides: TGTGCCACCAGTCCAGCGCGCGGAAACACCATATATTTT. Amino acid sequence: CATSPARGNTIYF.

The chain is built from TRBV2 and TRBJ2-1, with D tentatively TRBD2 (5 bases). Looked up from germline, CDR1 is SNHLY and CDR2 is FYNNEI. Trimming cost V 10 bases and J 7 bases, with 20 bases left between them. The CDR3 spans 14 residues. The CDR3 sequence is CATMTERTGNEQFF. CDR3 nucleotides: TGTGCCACCATGACGGAGCGGACCGGGAATGAGCAGTTCTTC.

The V and J genes are TRBV21-1 and TRBJ1-4; the listed D gene, TRBD1, was not tested against the DNA. TRBV21-1 is designated a pseudogene. The CDR3 spans 15 residues. In nucleotides, the CDR3 is TGTGCCAGCAGCAAAGTGAGCCAGGGCTGGGAAAAACTGTTTTTT. Protein sequence: CASSKVSQGWEKLFF.

The chain employs TRBV5-1 and TRBJ1-1; 8 bases are a match to TRBD1. Germline assignment: CDR1 SGHRS and CDR2 YFSETQ. V gave up 6 bases and J gave up 0 bases; unmatched junction bases: 10. This CDR3 is 16 amino acids long. This chain's CDR3 is CASTPDRGSLNTEAFF. The CDR3, as DNA: TGCGCCAGCACACCTGACAGGGGATCCTTGAACACTGAAGCTTTCTTT.

The chain joins TRBV4-1 to TRBJ2-7; D gene unclear. The CDR3 covers 16 residues. Trimming removed 3 bases at V and 0 bases at J, with 15 bases between. Germline values: CDR1 MGHRA, CDR2 YSYEKL. CDR3 sequence reads: CASSQPRLGNSYEQYF. In DNA, the CDR3 is TGCGCCAGCAGCCAGCCTAGGTTGGGTAACTCCTACGAGCAGTACTTC.

This clone has just one count. This chain joins TRBV13 and TRBJ2-7; D ambiguous. This CDR3 contains 14 residues. The germline V gene has CDR1 PRHDT and CDR2 FYEKMQ (reference sequence). V was cut by 2 bases and J by 4 bases, with 12 bases left in between. This CDR3 reads CASSLKATSYEQYF. The CDR3 coding sequence is TGTGCCAGCAGCTTAAAAGCGACTTCGTACGAGCAGTACTTC. Based on the CDR3 plus reference TRBV13 and TRBJ2-7, the full variable domain is AAGVIQSPRHLIKEKRETATLKCYPIPRHDTVYWYQQGPGQDPQFLISFYEKMQSDKGSIPDRFSAQQFSDYHSELNMSSLELGDSALYFCASSLKATSYEQYFGPGTRLTVT.

The rearrangement links TRBV2 to TRBJ2-2, with D unresolved. Trimming left V 7 bases short and J 6 bases short, with 6 bases between. Per the germline V gene, CDR1 is SNHLY and CDR2 is FYNNEI. The CDR3 has 11 residues. In DNA form, the CDR3 reads TGTGCCAGCACGTTTTCCGGGGAGCTGTTTTTT. Protein product: CASTFSGELFF.

The V gene is TRBV11-2, the J gene TRBJ2-5, with 12 bases lining up with TRBD2. J gave up 4 bases and V 5 bases, and 8 bases lay outside the gene matches. The CDR3 loop spans 16 amino acids. Per germline, CDR1 SGHAT and CDR2 FQNNGV. For the CDR3, the DNA is TGTGCCAGCAGCCTAGCGGGAGGGTACAGAATAGAGACCCAGTACTTC. It codes for CASSLAGGYRIETQYF.

The rearrangement uses TRBV7-2 and TRBJ2-2; maybe TRBD2 (6 bases). The CDR3 spans 15 residues. The germline V and J ends were trimmed by 0 bases and 4 bases, with 9 bases remaining between them. CDR1 SGHTA and CDR2 FQGNSA come from the germline V gene. The CDR3 DNA follows: TGTGCCAGCAGCTTAGCGGGAGGCCTCACCGGGGAGCTGTTTTTT. It encodes CASSLAGGLTGELFF.

This chain joins TRBV19 and TRBJ1-5; tentative D call: TRBD1 (6 bases). Germline CDR1 LNHDA, CDR2 SQIVND (reference sequence). Trimming cost V 3 bases and J 7 bases, with 16 bases left between them. The CDR3 is 15 amino acids. CDR3 nucleotide sequence: TGTGCCAGTAGTATCTTAACAGGGAGGGAGCAGCCCCAGCATTTT. Its protein product is CASSILTGREQPQHF.

The count of this clone is one. V gene TRBV24-1 combines with J gene TRBJ2-5; 8 bases align to TRBD2. CDR3 length: 16 amino acids. Germline V CDR1 and CDR2: KGHDR, SFDVKD. The trim removed 5 bases at V and 5 bases at J, leaving 12 bases unmatched. In DNA, the CDR3 is TGTGCCACCAGTGCGGGGGGGGGACAAAAGGTGGAGACCCAGTACTTC. As protein: CATSAGGGQKVETQYF.

The chain is built from TRBV4-1 and TRBJ2-2; weak D call: TRBD1 (5 bases). The CDR3 length is 20 residues. Germline-derived CDR1 and CDR2 are MGHRA and YSYEKL. V was trimmed by 0 bases and J by 3 bases, leaving 23 bases between them. The CDR3 DNA is TGCGCCAGCAGCCAAGATGTAGTAGGGGTTGGGCGGCTGTACACCGGGGAGCTGTTTTTT. As protein: CASSQDVVGVGRLYTGELFF.

V is TRBV7-6 and J is TRBJ2-7, with 9 bases identical to TRBD2. This CDR3 comprises 14 residues. The trim removed 4 bases at V and 7 bases at J, leaving 8 bases unmatched. From germline, CDR1 is SGHVS and CDR2 FNYEAQ. In nucleotides, the CDR3 is TGTGCCAGCAGCTCCGAAGCGGGAGGCCGGGAGCAGTACTTC. Translated, it gives CASSSEAGGREQYF.

The chain has TRBV28 and TRBJ2-6; possible D gene TRBD2, 6 bases. The V and J ends lost 5 bases and 2 bases respectively, with 19 bases between them. CDR3 length: 18 residues. The germline V gene has CDR1 MDHEN and CDR2 SYDVKM. CDR3: CASSPRWGEIAGANVLTF. CDR3 coding DNA: TGTGCCAGCAGTCCCCGTTGGGGGGAGATAGCTGGGGCCAACGTCCTGACTTTC.

The chain links TRBV5-5 to TRBJ2-5, with 15 bases matching TRBD2. V lost 2 bases to trimming and J lost 4 bases; unmatched junction nucleotides: 3. This CDR3 comprises 16 residues. Per germline, CDR1 SGHKS and CDR2 YYEKEE (reference sequence). CDR3 region: CASSLGLAGGPETQYF. CDR3 DNA sequence: TGTGCCAGCAGCTTAGGACTAGCGGGAGGGCCAGAGACCCAGTACTTC.

Points on this clone: Other DNA sequences in the same sample also yield this CDR3. J is TRBJ1-6 and V is TRBV9; tentatively, D is TRBD1 (5 bases). The germline V gene encodes CDR1 SGDLS and CDR2 YYNGEE. Trimming cost V 2 bases and J 0 bases, with 6 bases left between them. This CDR3 contains 15 residues. The CDR3 region has the DNA TGTGCCAGCAGCGTCGACAGCTCCTATAATTCACCCCTCCACTTT. Its protein is CASSVDSSYNSPLHF. Filled out from reference TRBV9 and TRBJ1-6, the complete variable domain reads DSGVTQTPKHLITATGQRVTLRCSPRSGDLSVYWYQQSLDQGLQFLIQYYNGEERAKGNILERFSAQQFPDLHSELNLSSLELGDSALYFCASSVDSSYNSPLHFGNGTRLTVT.